These T cell receptor beta chains were read from a single sample in a study of blood T cell repertoires in COVID-19. Generated by immunoSEQ multiplex PCR, the TCRdb table keeps only in-frame clones and is missing some. The sample includes about 120,000 clones, around nine tenths seen only once; the top ten take roughly 2.1%. The sequenced sample consisted of peripheral blood. These receptors were obtained from a woman aged 45-60 years with acute or convalescent COVID-19. Both conserved end residues are part of each CDR3. Only part of the rows carry a size: once, few, many, or a class if the clone is expanded.

j_gene: TRBJ1-2
abundance: NA
v_gene: TRBV7-8
CDR3aa: CASSERGIEGYTF

j_gene: TRBJ1-2
abundance: NA
v_gene: TRBV30
CDR3aa: CAWSKYPPLNYGYTF

j_gene: TRBJ2-7
abundance: NA
v_gene: TRBV3-1/TRBV3-2
CDR3aa: CASSQGSVRYEQYF

j_gene: TRBJ1-4
abundance: NA
v_gene: TRBV6-5
CDR3aa: CASSYTPGKDEKLFF

j_gene: TRBJ2-4
abundance: few
v_gene: TRBV7-8
CDR3aa: CASSSVSGIAKNIQYF

j_gene: TRBJ2-1
abundance: NA
v_gene: TRBV10-3
CDR3aa: CAISETRGDGEQFF

j_gene: TRBJ1-3
abundance: once
v_gene: TRBV5-4
CDR3aa: CASSLQGDSGNTIYF

j_gene: TRBJ1-1
abundance: once
v_gene: TRBV12-3/TRBV12-4
CDR3aa: CASSFPRRTEAFF

j_gene: TRBJ2-2
abundance: NA
v_gene: TRBV19
CDR3aa: CASSINRRQGAGTGELFF

j_gene: TRBJ2-7
abundance: NA
v_gene: TRBV7-2
CDR3aa: CASSIQTGGYEQYF

j_gene: TRBJ2-5
abundance: NA
v_gene: TRBV18
CDR3aa: CASSPLLAGGSETQYF

j_gene: TRBJ2-7
abundance: NA
v_gene: TRBV11-2
CDR3aa: CASSLGTSLLNEQYF

j_gene: TRBJ2-4
abundance: once
v_gene: TRBV29-1
CDR3aa: CSVGGGPVAKNIQYF

j_gene: TRBJ1-1
abundance: NA
v_gene: TRBV18
CDR3aa: CASSPAGATTEAFF

j_gene: TRBJ1-6
abundance: NA
v_gene: TRBV6-5
CDR3aa: CASSRGGIDSPLHF

j_gene: TRBJ2-3
abundance: NA
v_gene: TRBV30
CDR3aa: CAWSSGSSRTDTQYF

j_gene: TRBJ2-7
abundance: NA
v_gene: TRBV4-3
CDR3aa: CASSQGRTGGYEQYF

j_gene: TRBJ2-3
abundance: NA
v_gene: TRBV4-3
CDR3aa: CASSRGTGISDTQYF

j_gene: TRBJ1-3
abundance: NA
v_gene: TRBV7-2
CDR3aa: CASSPSGGNTIYF

j_gene: TRBJ2-4
abundance: NA
v_gene: TRBV30
CDR3aa: CAWSVRGAKNIQYF

j_gene: TRBJ2-5
abundance: NA
v_gene: TRBV6-4
CDR3aa: CASISRRASEETQYF

j_gene: TRBJ1-5
abundance: NA
v_gene: TRBV6-2/TRBV6-3
CDR3aa: CASSLTGKGQPQHF

j_gene: TRBJ2-3
abundance: NA
v_gene: TRBV5-4
CDR3aa: CASSFSGPTDTQYF

j_gene: TRBJ2-3
abundance: NA
v_gene: TRBV5-6
CDR3aa: CASSPGLAATDTQYF

j_gene: TRBJ2-5
abundance: NA
v_gene: TRBV11-2
CDR3aa: CASSLTGQLLKAQYF

j_gene: TRBJ1-5
abundance: NA
v_gene: TRBV27
CDR3aa: CASSFQGNQPQHF